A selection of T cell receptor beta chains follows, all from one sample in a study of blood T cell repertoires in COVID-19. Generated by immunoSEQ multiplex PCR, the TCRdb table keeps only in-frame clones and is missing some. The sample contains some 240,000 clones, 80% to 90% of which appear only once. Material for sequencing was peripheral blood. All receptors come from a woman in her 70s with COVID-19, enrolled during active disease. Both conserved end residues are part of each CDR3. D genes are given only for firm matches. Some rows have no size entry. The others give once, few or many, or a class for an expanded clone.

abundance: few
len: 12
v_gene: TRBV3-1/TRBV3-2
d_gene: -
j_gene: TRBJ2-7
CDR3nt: TGTGCCAGCAGCAAAAGTAGCTACGAGCAGTACTTC
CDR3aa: CASSKSSYEQYF

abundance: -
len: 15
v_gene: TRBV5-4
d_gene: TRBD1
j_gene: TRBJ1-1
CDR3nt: TGTGCCAGCATTACGAACAGGGGTATGAACACTGAAGCTTTCTTT
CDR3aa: CASITNRGMNTEAFF

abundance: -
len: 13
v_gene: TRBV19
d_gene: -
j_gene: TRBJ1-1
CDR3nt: TGTGCCAGTAGTATCGGGGGGGGCACTGAAGCTTTCTTT
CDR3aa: CASSIGGGTEAFF

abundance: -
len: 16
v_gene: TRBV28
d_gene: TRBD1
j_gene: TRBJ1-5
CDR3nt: TGTGCCAGCAGTTCACAGGGGACAGGGGGCACTCAGCCCCAGCATTTT
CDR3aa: CASSSQGTGGTQPQHF

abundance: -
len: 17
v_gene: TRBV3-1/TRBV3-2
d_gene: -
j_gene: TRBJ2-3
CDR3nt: TGTGCCAGCAGCCAAGTTCGTGGAGTAGACGGTACAGATACGCAGTATTTT
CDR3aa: CASSQVRGVDGTDTQYF

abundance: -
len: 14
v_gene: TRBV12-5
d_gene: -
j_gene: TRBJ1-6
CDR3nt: TGTGCTAGTGGTTTGGGGGACACGTTTTCACCCCTCCACTTT
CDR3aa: CASGLGDTFSPLHF

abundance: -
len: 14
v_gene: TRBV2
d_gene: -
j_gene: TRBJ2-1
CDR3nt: TGTGCCAGCTCCCTAGCCAGAGCCTACAATGAGCAGTTCTTC
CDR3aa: CASSLARAYNEQFF

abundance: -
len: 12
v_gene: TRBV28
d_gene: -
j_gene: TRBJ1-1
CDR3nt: TGTGCCAGCAGTTTAAGGGGAACTGAAGCTTTCTTT
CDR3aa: CASSLRGTEAFF

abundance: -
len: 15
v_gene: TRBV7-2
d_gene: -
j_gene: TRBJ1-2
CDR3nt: TGTGCCAGCAGGGGGGGGGCAGAACTTAACTATGGCTACACCTTC
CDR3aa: CASRGGAELNYGYTF

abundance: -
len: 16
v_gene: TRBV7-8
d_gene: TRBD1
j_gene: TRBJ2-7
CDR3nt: TGTGCCAGCAGCTCCCCCGACAGGGCTCATTCCTACGAGCAGTACTTC
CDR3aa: CASSSPDRAHSYEQYF

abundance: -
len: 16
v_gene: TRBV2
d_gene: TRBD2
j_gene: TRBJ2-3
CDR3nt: TGTGCCAGCAGTGACACTAGCGGGATGGGGCCAGATACGCAGTATTTT
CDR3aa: CASSDTSGMGPDTQYF

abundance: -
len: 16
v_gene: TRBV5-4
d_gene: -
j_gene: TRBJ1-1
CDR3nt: TGTGCCAGCAGCCCGTGGCGGCAGGGCATGAACACTGAAGCTTTCTTT
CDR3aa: CASSPWRQGMNTEAFF

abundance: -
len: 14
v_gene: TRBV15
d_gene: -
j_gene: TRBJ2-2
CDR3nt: TGTGCCACCAGCAGAGCATTACAGGCCGGGGAGCTGTTTTTT
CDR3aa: CATSRALQAGELFF

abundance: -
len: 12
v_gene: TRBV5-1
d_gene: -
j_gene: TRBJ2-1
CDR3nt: TGCGCCAGCAGCTCGGACTACGGTGAGCAGTTCTTC
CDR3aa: CASSSDYGEQFF

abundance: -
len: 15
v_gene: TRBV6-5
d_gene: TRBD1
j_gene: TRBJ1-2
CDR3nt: TGTGCCAGCACCCGAGTTACGTCTGGGACAGGGTACTACACCTTC
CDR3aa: CASTRVTSGTGYYTF

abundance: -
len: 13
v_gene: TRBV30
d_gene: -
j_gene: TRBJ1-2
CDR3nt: TGTGCCTGGTCGGAGACAGCTTACTATGGCTACACCTTC
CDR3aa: CAWSETAYYGYTF

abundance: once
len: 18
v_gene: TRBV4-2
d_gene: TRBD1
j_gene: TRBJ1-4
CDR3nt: TGTGCCAGCAGCCAAGTCCACAGGGGGGGGGAGCTTAATGAAAAACTGTTTTTT
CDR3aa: CASSQVHRGGELNEKLFF

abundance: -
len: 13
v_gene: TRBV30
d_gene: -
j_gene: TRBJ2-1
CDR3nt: TGTGCCTGGAGGGCACAGGGCTACAATGAGCAGTTCTTC
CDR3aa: CAWRAQGYNEQFF

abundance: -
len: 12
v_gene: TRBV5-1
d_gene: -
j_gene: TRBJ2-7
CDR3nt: TGCGCCTCAACGGCTAGCTCCTACGAGCAGTACTTC
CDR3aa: CASTASSYEQYF

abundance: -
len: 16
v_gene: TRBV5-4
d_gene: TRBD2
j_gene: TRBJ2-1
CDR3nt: TGTGCCAGCAGCTTGGCCAGCCTAGCGGGAGCCAATGAGCAGTTCTTC
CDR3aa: CASSLASLAGANEQFF

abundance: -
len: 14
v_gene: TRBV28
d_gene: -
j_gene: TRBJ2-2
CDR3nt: TGTGCCAGCAGGCCACCAGGGGGGCCCGGGGAGCTGTTTTTT
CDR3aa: CASRPPGGPGELFF

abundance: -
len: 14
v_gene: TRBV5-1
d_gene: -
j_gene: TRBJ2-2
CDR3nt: TGCGCCAGCAGGGCGGAGGCGAACACCGGGGAGCTGTTTTTT
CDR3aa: CASRAEANTGELFF

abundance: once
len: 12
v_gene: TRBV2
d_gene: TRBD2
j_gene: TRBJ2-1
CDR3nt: TGTGCCAGGACTAGCGTAAAGAATGAGCAGTTCTTC
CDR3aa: CARTSVKNEQFF

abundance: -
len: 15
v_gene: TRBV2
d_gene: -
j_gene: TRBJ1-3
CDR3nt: TGTGCCAGCAGTGAGATTAGACACTCTGGAAACACCATATATTTT
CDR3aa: CASSEIRHSGNTIYF

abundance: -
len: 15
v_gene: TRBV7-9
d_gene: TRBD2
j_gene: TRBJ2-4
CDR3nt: TGTGCCAGCAGCCGGACTAGCGGGGGAAAAAACATTCAGTACTTC
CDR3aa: CASSRTSGGKNIQYF

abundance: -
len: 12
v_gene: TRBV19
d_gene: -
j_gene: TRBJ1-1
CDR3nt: TGTGCCAGTAGTATTAATCGGGGGACGGCTTTCTTT
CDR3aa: CASSINRGTAFF

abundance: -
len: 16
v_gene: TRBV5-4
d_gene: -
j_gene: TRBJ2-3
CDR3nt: TGTGCCAGCACCCTGAGGCGGGATTGGAGAACAGATACGCAGTATTTT
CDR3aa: CASTLRRDWRTDTQYF

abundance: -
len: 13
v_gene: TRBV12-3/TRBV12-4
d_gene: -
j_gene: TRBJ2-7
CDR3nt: TGTGCCAGCAGCCTCGAGCCCAACTACGAGCAGTACTTC
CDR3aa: CASSLEPNYEQYF

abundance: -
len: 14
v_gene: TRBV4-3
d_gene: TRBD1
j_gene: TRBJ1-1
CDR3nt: TGCGCCAGCAGCCAATCCCGGACAGGGGGCGAAGCTTTCTTT
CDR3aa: CASSQSRTGGEAFF

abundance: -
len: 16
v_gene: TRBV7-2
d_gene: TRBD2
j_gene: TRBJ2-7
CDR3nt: TGTGCCAGCAGCTTAGGCCCTAGCGGGACTTCCTACGAGCAGTACTTC
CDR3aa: CASSLGPSGTSYEQYF

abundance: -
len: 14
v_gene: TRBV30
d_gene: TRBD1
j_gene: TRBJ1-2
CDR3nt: TGTGCCTGGAGTGTAGTGGGACAGGGGGTTGGCTACACCTTC
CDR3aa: CAWSVVGQGVGYTF

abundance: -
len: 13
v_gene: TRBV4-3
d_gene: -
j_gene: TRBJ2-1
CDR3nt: TGCGCCAGCAGCCAAGCGGGGTACAATGAGCAGTTCTTC
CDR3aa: CASSQAGYNEQFF

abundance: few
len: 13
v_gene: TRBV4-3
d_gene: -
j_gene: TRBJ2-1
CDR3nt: TGCGCCAGCAGCCAAGAGGGGGGAGGTGAGCAGTTCTTC
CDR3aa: CASSQEGGGEQFF

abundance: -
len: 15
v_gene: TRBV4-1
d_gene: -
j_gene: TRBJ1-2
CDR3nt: TGCGCCAGCAGCCGCCGGACAGAAAGGAACTATGGCTACACCTTC
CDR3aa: CASSRRTERNYGYTF

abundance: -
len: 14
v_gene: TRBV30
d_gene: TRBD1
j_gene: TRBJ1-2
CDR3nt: TGTGCCTTATGGAGGGGGCGAGGGATCTATGGCTACACCTTC
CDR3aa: CALWRGRGIYGYTF

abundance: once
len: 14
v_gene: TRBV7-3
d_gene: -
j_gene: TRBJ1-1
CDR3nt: TGTGCCAGCAGCTTAGCCGGGTTGAACACTGAAGCTTTCTTT
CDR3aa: CASSLAGLNTEAFF

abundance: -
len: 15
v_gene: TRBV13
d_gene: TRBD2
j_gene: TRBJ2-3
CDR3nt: TGTGCCAGCAGCTTATTAGCGGGAGCGACAGATACGCAGTATTTT
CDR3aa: CASSLLAGATDTQYF

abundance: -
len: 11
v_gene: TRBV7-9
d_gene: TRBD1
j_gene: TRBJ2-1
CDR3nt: TGTGCCAGCAGTAGGACAGGGCATCAGTTCTTC
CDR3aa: CASSRTGHQFF

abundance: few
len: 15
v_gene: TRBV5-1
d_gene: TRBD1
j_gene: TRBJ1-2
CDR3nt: TGCGCCAGCAGCTTTACGCCCGGGACAGGGTATGGCTACACCTTC
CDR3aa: CASSFTPGTGYGYTF

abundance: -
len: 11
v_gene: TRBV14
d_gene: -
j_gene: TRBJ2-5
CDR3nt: TGTGCCAGCAGCCAAGGGCCCGCCCAGTACTTC
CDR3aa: CASSQGPAQYF

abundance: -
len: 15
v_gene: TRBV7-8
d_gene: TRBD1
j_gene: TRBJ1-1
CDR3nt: TGTGCCAGCAGAAGGGACAGATACATGAACACTGAAGCTTTCTTT
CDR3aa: CASRRDRYMNTEAFF

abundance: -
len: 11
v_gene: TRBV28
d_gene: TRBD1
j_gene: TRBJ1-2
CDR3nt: TGTGCCAGCAGGGACAGGGCAGGCTACACCTTC
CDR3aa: CASRDRAGYTF

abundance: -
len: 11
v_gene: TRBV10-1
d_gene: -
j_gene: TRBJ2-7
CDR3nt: TGCGCCAGCAGTACTAGGCACGAGCAGTACTTC
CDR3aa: CASSTRHEQYF

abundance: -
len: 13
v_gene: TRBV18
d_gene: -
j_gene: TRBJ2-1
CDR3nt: TGTGCCAGCTCACCAGTAGGGGACTATGAGCAGTTCTTC
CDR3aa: CASSPVGDYEQFF